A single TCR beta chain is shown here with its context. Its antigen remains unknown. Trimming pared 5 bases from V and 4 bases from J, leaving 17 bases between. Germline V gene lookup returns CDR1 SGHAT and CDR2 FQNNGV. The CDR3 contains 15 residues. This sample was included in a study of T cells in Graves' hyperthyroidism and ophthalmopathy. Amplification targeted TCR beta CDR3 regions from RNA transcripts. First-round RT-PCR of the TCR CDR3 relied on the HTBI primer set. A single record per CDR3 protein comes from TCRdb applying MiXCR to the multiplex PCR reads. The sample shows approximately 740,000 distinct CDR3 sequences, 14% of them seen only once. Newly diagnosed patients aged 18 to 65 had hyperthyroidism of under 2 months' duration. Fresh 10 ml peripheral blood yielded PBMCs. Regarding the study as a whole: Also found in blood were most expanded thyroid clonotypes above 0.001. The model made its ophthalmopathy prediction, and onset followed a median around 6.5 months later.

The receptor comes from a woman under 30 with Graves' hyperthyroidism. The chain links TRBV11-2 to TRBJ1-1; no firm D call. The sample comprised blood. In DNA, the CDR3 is TGTGCCAGCAGCATTAAGACCCTCCGGGGCACTGAAGCTTTCTTT. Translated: CASSIKTLRGTEAFF.